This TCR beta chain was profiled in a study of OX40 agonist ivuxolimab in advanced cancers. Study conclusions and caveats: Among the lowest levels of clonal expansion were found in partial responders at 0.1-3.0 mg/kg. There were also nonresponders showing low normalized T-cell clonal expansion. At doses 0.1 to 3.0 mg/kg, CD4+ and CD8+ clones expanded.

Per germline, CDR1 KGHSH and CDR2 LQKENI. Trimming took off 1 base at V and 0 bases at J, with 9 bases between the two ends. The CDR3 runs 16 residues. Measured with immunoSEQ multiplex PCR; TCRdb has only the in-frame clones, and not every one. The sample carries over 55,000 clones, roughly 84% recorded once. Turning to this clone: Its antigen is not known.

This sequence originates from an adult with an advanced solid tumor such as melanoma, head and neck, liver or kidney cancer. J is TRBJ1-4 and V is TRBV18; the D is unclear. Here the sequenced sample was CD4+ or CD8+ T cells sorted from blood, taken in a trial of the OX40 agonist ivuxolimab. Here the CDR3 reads CASSPRNPTTNEKLFF. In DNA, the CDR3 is TGTGCCAGCTCACCACGGAATCCGACAACTAATGAAAAACTGTTTTTT.